Included here is one T cell receptor beta chain sequence, with context. This PCR relied on a set of 60 Vbeta primers and 13 Jbeta primers. Sequencing was performed with immunoSEQ multiplex PCR; in TCRdb, only in-frame clones are kept and a portion is missing. The sample has 150,000 to 200,000 clones, about 70% seen once. The record originates from a study of cytomegalovirus exposure and HLA in healthy donors. Turning to the study itself: From donors who were HLA-typed, an early data release held 80 million to 85 million unique TCRs.

Healthy people donating bone marrow made up the donors. This TCR came from a woman younger than 45 in good health and CMV-seronegative. The specimen was PBMCs.

CDR3 in amino acids: CASSARDRVNYGYTF. The CDR3 nucleotides read TGTGCCAGCAGCGCCCGGGACAGGGTTAACTATGGCTACACCTTC. The V gene is TRBV7-2, the J gene TRBJ1-2; 9 bases are a match to TRBD1. The CDR3 contains 15 residues. Looked up from germline, CDR1 is SGHTA and CDR2 is FQGNSA. V shed 5 bases, J shed 1 base, and the junction held 5 bases outside the gene matches.